This is a list of T cell receptor beta chains from one sample in a study of blood T cell repertoires in COVID-19. Sequencing used immunoSEQ multiplex PCR; TCRdb keeps in-frame clones, though not all of them. The sample records under 200,000 clones, more than 70% being singletons. The sample was PBMCs or T cells enriched from blood (not recorded which). The source of these receptors is a man between 35 and 55 years old with acute COVID-19. CDR3s include the opening cysteine and the closing phenylalanine or tryptophan. A D gene is named only where the DNA matches it firmly. Clone sizes are given selectively: once, few, many, or a class where the clone is expanded.

d_gene: .; abundance: .; j_gene: TRBJ2-3; v_gene: TRBV3-1/TRBV3-2; CDR3aa: CASSPGGIYTQYF; CDR3nt: TGTGCCAGCAGCCCAGGGGGGATTTATACGCAGTATTTT
d_gene: TRBD2; abundance: .; j_gene: TRBJ2-1; v_gene: TRBV14; CDR3aa: CASSHMTSGAFNEQFF; CDR3nt: TGTGCCAGCAGCCATATGACTAGCGGGGCTTTCAATGAGCAGTTCTTC
d_gene: .; abundance: .; j_gene: TRBJ2-7; v_gene: TRBV5-1; CDR3aa: CASSGGQLYEQYF; CDR3nt: TGCGCCAGCAGCGGCGGCCAACTCTACGAGCAGTACTTC
d_gene: .; abundance: .; j_gene: TRBJ1-4; v_gene: TRBV9; CDR3aa: CASNKEGREKLFF; CDR3nt: TGTGCCAGCAACAAGGAGGGGAGGGAAAAACTGTTTTTT
d_gene: TRBD2; abundance: .; j_gene: TRBJ2-1; v_gene: TRBV11-2; CDR3aa: CASSVSGRAYEQFF; CDR3nt: TGTGCCAGCAGCGTTAGCGGGAGGGCCTATGAGCAGTTCTTC
d_gene: TRBD2; abundance: .; j_gene: TRBJ2-5; v_gene: TRBV6-2/TRBV6-3; CDR3aa: CASSDRLAKQETQYF; CDR3nt: TGTGCCAGCAGTGACCGACTAGCGAAACAAGAGACCCAGTACTTC
d_gene: .; abundance: .; j_gene: TRBJ1-1; v_gene: TRBV5-6; CDR3aa: CASSLYGTEAFF; CDR3nt: TGTGCCAGCAGCTTGTACGGGACTGAAGCTTTCTTT
d_gene: .; abundance: .; j_gene: TRBJ2-2; v_gene: TRBV10-3; CDR3aa: CAIGTGANTGELFF; CDR3nt: TGTGCCATCGGGACGGGAGCGAACACCGGGGAGCTGTTTTTT
d_gene: TRBD2; abundance: .; j_gene: TRBJ2-1; v_gene: TRBV4-1; CDR3aa: CASSLTSGNYNEQFF; CDR3nt: TGCGCCAGCAGCCTAACTAGCGGGAACTACAATGAGCAGTTCTTC
d_gene: .; abundance: .; j_gene: TRBJ1-4; v_gene: TRBV30; CDR3aa: CAWSANRVTNEKLFF; CDR3nt: TGTGCCTGGAGTGCGAACAGGGTGACTAATGAAAAACTGTTTTTT
d_gene: TRBD2; abundance: .; j_gene: TRBJ2-7; v_gene: TRBV4-1; CDR3aa: CASSQERELAGVEQYF; CDR3nt: TGCGCCAGCAGCCAAGAACGGGAACTAGCGGGAGTCGAGCAGTACTTC
d_gene: .; abundance: .; j_gene: TRBJ2-2; v_gene: TRBV7-9; CDR3aa: CASSLDRFGELFF; CDR3nt: TGTGCCAGCAGCTTAGATAGATTCGGGGAGCTGTTTTTT
d_gene: .; abundance: .; j_gene: TRBJ2-5; v_gene: TRBV20-1; CDR3aa: CSAYIRETQYF; CDR3nt: TGCAGTGCTTACATACGAGAGACCCAGTACTTC
d_gene: .; abundance: once; j_gene: TRBJ1-4; v_gene: TRBV7-3; CDR3aa: CASSSGLGEKLFF; CDR3nt: TGTGCCAGCAGCTCCGGACTGGGGGAAAAACTGTTTTTT
d_gene: .; abundance: .; j_gene: TRBJ2-5; v_gene: TRBV12-5; CDR3aa: CASDPPGFEETQYF; CDR3nt: TGTGCTAGTGACCCCCCCGGGTTCGAGGAGACCCAGTACTTC